The text below deals with one T cell receptor (beta chain). Random-hexamer reverse transcription was applied to about 0.45 to 1 ug RNA. MiXCR, run by TCRdb on the immunoSEQ multiplex PCR reads, gives a single entry per CDR3 protein. This sample has around 200,000 distinct CDR3 sequences, with more than 90% found just once. The data stem from a study of CD8 T cells in Susac syndrome. Turning to the study itself: At blood draw, Susac syndrome patients were therapy-naive, on corticosteroids, or on intravenous immunoglobulin alone.

This CDR3 is built from 14 residues. Germline V gene sequence: CDR1 LGHNT, CDR2 FRNRAP. Trimming took off 5 bases at V and 9 bases at J, with 17 bases between the two ends. Sequencing was performed on CD4+ T cells from PBMCs. This clonotype originated in a human donor with Susac syndrome. This sequence joins TRBV12-5 and TRBJ2-1, with D possibly matching TRBD1 (6 bases). CDR3 nucleotide sequence: TGTGCTAGTGGTCCCTCGAGGGGGTATGGTGAGCAGTTCTTC. The encoded protein is CASGPSRGYGEQFF.